A selection of T cell receptor beta chains follows, all from one sample in a study of cytomegalovirus exposure and HLA in healthy donors. Profiled with immunoSEQ multiplex PCR; TCRdb holds only in-frame clones, not every one. Its clone listing holds some 110,000 clones. Sample: PBMCs. These receptors originate from a man aged 40-49 years in good health and CMV-seropositive. CDR3s include the opening cysteine and the closing phenylalanine or tryptophan. The D gene is left open where the match is weak. Clone size, where shown, is once, few, many, or a class for clones that have expanded.

TRBD1	.	TRBV12-5	TRBJ2-2	TGTGCTAGTCGACAGGGGGCGAACACCGGGGAGCTGTTTTTT	CASRQGANTGELFF
.	medium-sized	TRBV14	TRBJ2-7	TGTGCCAGCAGCCCCCGGACGACGACGGGGGAGCAGTACTTC	CASSPRTTTGEQYF
.	.	TRBV30	TRBJ1-1	TGTGCCTGGAGTTCCTCTGGGCACGCAAACACTGAAGCTTTCTTT	CAWSSSGHANTEAFF
.	.	TRBV6-5	TRBJ2-7	TGTGCCAGCAGTTACTCGTTCGTCCAGGTGGGCGAGCAGTACTTC	CASSYSFVQVGEQYF
.	.	TRBV29-1	TRBJ2-7	TGCAGCGTTGAAGAAGTCGGGAGCTACGAGCAGTACTTC	CSVEEVGSYEQYF
.	.	TRBV11-2	TRBJ2-2	TGTGCCAGCGCTGGTGGGGCGACCGGGGAGCTGTTTTTT	CASAGGATGELFF
TRBD2	.	TRBV6-6	TRBJ2-7	TGTGCCAGCAGTACGGGACTAGCGGTCTCCTACGAGCAGTACTTC	CASSTGLAVSYEQYF
.	.	TRBV19	TRBJ1-2	TGTGCCAGTAGTAGGGGGGGCGACTATGGCTACACCTTC	CASSRGGDYGYTF
TRBD2	.	TRBV18	TRBJ2-1	TGTGCCAGCTCACCACGTAGACTAGCGGACTACAATGAGCAGTTCTTC	CASSPRRLADYNEQFF
TRBD1	.	TRBV9	TRBJ2-3	TGTGCCAGCGAGGGGGCCTCGCTTTCTTTT	CASEGASLSF
TRBD2	.	TRBV19	TRBJ2-1	TGTGCCAGTCGAACGGTAGCGGGATATGAGCAGTTCTTC	CASRTVAGYEQFF
TRBD2	.	TRBV27	TRBJ2-1	TGTGCCAGCAGTCTCGGACTAGACAATGAGCAGTTCTTC	CASSLGLDNEQFF
TRBD1	.	TRBV5-1	TRBJ1-2	TGCGCCAGCAGCTTACAGGGGGCTGACTATGGCTACACCTTC	CASSLQGADYGYTF
.	.	TRBV15	TRBJ2-3	TGTGCCACCAGCGCCCCCAGGGTTGGGATCACAGATACGCAGTATTTT	CATSAPRVGITDTQYF
TRBD2	.	TRBV12-5	TRBJ2-2	TGTGCTAGTGGTTTGCGACTAGCGGGAGTGGCCGGGGAGCTGTTTTTT	CASGLRLAGVAGELFF
.	.	TRBV28	TRBJ1-2	TGTGCCAGCAGTCTAAACACAGGGTATCGGGGCTACACCTTC	CASSLNTGYRGYTF
.	.	TRBV9	TRBJ2-1	TGTGCCAGCAGCGTAGATTCGGCGGGGTTATACAATGAGCAGTTCTTC	CASSVDSAGLYNEQFF
TRBD2	.	TRBV6-5	TRBJ2-1	TGTGCCAGCAGCCGGACTAGCGGGAGACGGAATGAGCAGTTCTTC	CASSRTSGRRNEQFF
.	.	TRBV27	TRBJ1-1	TGTGCCAGCAGTTCCCCAGGGCTGAACACTGAAGCTTTCTTT	CASSSPGLNTEAFF
TRBD1	.	TRBV28	TRBJ1-5	TGTGCCAGCAGTTTATTGGACAGGGTACAGCCCCAGCATTTT	CASSLLDRVQPQHF
.	.	TRBV5-1	TRBJ1-3	TGCGCCAGCAGTTCCGCCGGTGGAAACACCATATATTTT	CASSSAGGNTIYF
.	.	TRBV4-3	TRBJ2-4	TGCGCCAGCAGCCAAGCTTTCAACCTGGAGGGAAACATTCAGTACTTC	CASSQAFNLEGNIQYF
.	.	TRBV7-2	TRBJ2-5	TGTGCCAGCAGCTTAGTGAGCGGCTCGGGGGAGACCCAGTACTTC	CASSLVSGSGETQYF
.	.	TRBV19	TRBJ2-2	TGTGCCAGTAGTATTGAGGTGACCGGGGAGCTGTTTTTT	CASSIEVTGELFF
.	.	TRBV19	TRBJ1-1	TGTGCCAGTAGTATAGGAACAGAAACTGAAGCTTTCTTT	CASSIGTETEAFF